This T cell receptor (beta chain) was identified during a study of blood T cell repertoires in COVID-19. Profiled with immunoSEQ multiplex PCR; TCRdb holds only in-frame clones, not every one. The sample yields 170,000 or so clones, around 87% seen once. Trimming cost V 2 bases and J 1 base, with 6 bases left between them. This CDR3 contains 14 residues. CDR1 is MGHDK, CDR2 SYGVNS, per germline. The gene calls are TRBV25-1 and TRBJ1-3; the D is unclear. This receptor was taken from a man aged 35 to 55 with active or convalescent COVID-19. Source material: peripheral blood. The CDR3 here is CASSEVFSGNTIYF. CDR3 in DNA: TGTGCCAGCAGTGAAGTATTTTCTGGAAACACCATATATTTT.